The 14 T cell receptor beta chains below were found in one sample sequenced in a study of T cells in Graves' hyperthyroidism and ophthalmopathy. The investigators amplified TCR beta CDR3 regions from RNA transcripts. A set of HTBI primers served as the primers for a first-round RT-PCR of the TCR CDR3. TCRdb recomputed calls from the multiplex PCR reads with MiXCR, one row per CDR3 protein. The table records roughly 500,000 distinct CDR3 sequences, around 45% of them present only once. Sequencing input: peripheral blood or thyroid tissue (not recorded which). The receptors come from an adult woman with Graves' disease, either hyperthyroidism or ophthalmopathy (not recorded which).

This chain links TRBV6-5 with TRBJ2-7; 7 nucleotides align to TRBD1. Germline CDR1 and CDR2: MNHEY and SVGAGI. The J segment lost 6 bases and the V segment lost 5 bases, leaving 13 bases of the junction unmatched. The CDR3 has 15 amino acids. CDR3 coding DNA: TGTGCCAGCAGTCCAAACAGACAGGGCGGAAGCGAGCAGTACTTC. As protein: CASSPNRQGGSEQYF.

Notes on this clonotype: Germline is not matched at one junction end, which may reflect a read error. The chain links TRBV9 to TRBJ1-5; the D is unclear. Germline values: CDR1 SGDLS, CDR2 YYNGEE. The CDR3 has 14 amino acids. The CDR3 spells CAGSVAADNQPQHF. The CDR3 DNA sequence: TGTGCCGGCAGCGTAGCGGCAGATAATCAGCCCCAGCATTTT.

The J gene is TRBJ1-4, the V gene TRBV29-1, with 9 bases identical to TRBD1. CDR1 SQVTM and CDR2 ANQGSEA come from the germline V gene. J gave up 8 bases and V 3 bases, and 4 bases lay outside the gene matches. The CDR3 is made up of 13 amino acids. The CDR3 bases are TGCAGCGTTGAGGGACAGGGAGCGGAAAAACTGTTTTTT. Translated, it gives CSVEGQGAEKLFF.

This clonotype was recorded only once. Relative to the germline gene, one junction end is altered; a read error may explain this. The DNA for the CDR3 is TGTGCCAGCAGCTTAGCCCCGTGGACAGGGAGGAATCGGCCCCAGCATTTT. It specifies CASSLAPWTGRNRPQHF. V usage is TRBV7-2 and J usage is TRBJ1-5; 8 bases fit TRBD1. This CDR3 has 17 residues. Germline loops: CDR1 SGHTA, CDR2 FQGNSA.

This clonotype was counted at least ten times. The chain carries TRBV6-1 and TRBJ2-7; D remains ambiguous. The germline V gene has CDR1 MNHNS and CDR2 SASEGT. The CDR3 extends over 14 amino acids. Trimming stripped 2 bases from V and 0 bases from J, with 8 bases between. The CDR3 nucleotides are TGTGCCAGCAGTGAAAGGGTCAGCTCCTACGAGCAGTACTTC. Its protein is CASSERVSSYEQYF.

This clonotype was counted between two and nine times. The chain uses TRBV5-1 and TRBJ1-6, with TRBD1 matching over 7 bases. Germline values: CDR1 SGHRS, CDR2 YFSETQ. The V and J ends lost 4 bases and 13 bases, in that order; junction bases with no gene match: 8. There are 13 residues in the CDR3. This CDR3 reads CASSIDRARPLHF. The DNA for the CDR3 is TGCGCCAGCAGCATCGACAGGGCGCGGCCCCTCCACTTT.

This chain joins TRBV15 and TRBJ2-5; 13 bases map to TRBD2. J was trimmed by 1 base and V by 1 base; bases with no gene match: 6. Germline lookup yields CDR1 LNHNV and CDR2 YYDKDF (reference sequence). The length of the CDR3 is 18 residues. CDR3 nucleotide sequence: TGTGCCACCAGCAGAGGCCGAACTAGCGGGAGGGGCCAAGAGACCCAGTACTTC. Translation: CATSRGRTSGRGQETQYF.

At least ten counts were recorded for this clonotype. V is TRBV4-2 and J is TRBJ2-2, with D uncertain. The CDR3 has 14 residues. CDR1 LGHNA and CDR2 YNFKEQ come from the germline V gene. V lost 1 base and J lost 7, with 10 bases in between. The CDR3 DNA is TGTGCCAGCAGCCAAGTTCCGGGCAACGGGGAGCTGTTTTTT. Encoded protein: CASSQVPGNGELFF.

This clonotype was counted many times. This chain links TRBV2 with TRBJ2-7; D tentatively reads TRBD1 or TRBD2 (5 bases each). The germline V and J ends were trimmed by 5 bases and 3 bases, with 8 bases remaining between them. The CDR3 is 12 residues long. Per the germline V gene, CDR1 is SNHLY and CDR2 is FYNNEI. The CDR3 sequence: CASSWDGYEQYF. The CDR3 nucleotides are TGTGCCAGCAGTTGGGACGGCTACGAGCAGTACTTC.

The genes are TRBV29-1 and TRBJ2-7; 9 nucleotides match TRBD2. The CDR3 is 15 residues long. The trim removed 0 bases at V and 3 bases at J, leaving 6 bases unmatched. Germline lookup yields CDR1 SQVTM and CDR2 ANQGSEA. The CDR3 coding sequence is TGCAGCGTTGAAGATGTGGCTAGCGGGGACTACGAGCAGTACTTC. Translation gives CSVEDVASGDYEQYF.

The gene calls are TRBV5-1 and TRBJ2-1, with D tentatively TRBD1 or TRBD2 (5 bases each). This CDR3 has 14 amino acids. The V gene's germline CDR1 is SGHRS and CDR2 YFSETQ. V was clipped by 0 bases and J by 12 bases, with 16 bases between them. CDR3 bases: TGCGCCAGCAGCTTGGACTCCGTCCCAGGGACGCAGTTCTTC. It specifies CASSLDSVPGTQFF.

The V gene is TRBV12-3 or TRBV12-4, the J gene TRBJ1-2, with 10 positions matching TRBD1. The CDR3 spans 15 residues. V shed 5 bases, J shed 4 bases, and the junction held 7 bases outside the gene matches. The CDR3 DNA sequence: TGTGCCAGCAGTACTGGACAGGGGGGTCCCTATGGCTACACCTTC. It translates to CASSTGQGGPYGYTF.

This clonotype was observed many times. A junction boundary mismatches the germline segment, possibly from a read error. The rearrangement uses TRBV6-1 and TRBJ2-7, with TRBD2 matching 8 bases. CDR1 and CDR2 (germline): MNHNS, SASEGT. The CDR3 contains 15 residues. For the CDR3, the DNA is TGTGCCAGCAGAGAAGCGGGAGTCCCCTCCTACGAGCAGTACTTC. It translates to CASREAGVPSYEQYF.

As regards this clonotype: At one boundary the junction diverges from the germline segment, which might be a read error. The rearrangement joins TRBV29-1 to TRBJ2-7, with D perhaps being TRBD1 or TRBD2 (5 bases each). CDR1 SQVTM and CDR2 ANQGSEA come from the germline V gene. The CDR3 runs 12 residues. CDR3: CSVQEGSYEQYF. CDR3 nucleotides: TGCAGCGTTCAAGAGGGGTCCTACGAGCAGTACTTC.